A single T cell receptor beta chain is shown here with its context. The data are from a study of blood T cell repertoires in COVID-19. Study summary: Acute and convalescent COVID-19 specimens originated in the United States, Italy and Spain. From T cells, B-cell-depleted T cells, or PBMCs came the material, which was cDNA or gDNA.

Per the original methods: Estimates of nucleated cell counts were drawn from the amplification of reference gene primers. The assay was immunoSEQ multiplex PCR, and TCRdb's table has in-frame clones only and misses some. V, J and clone size are taken as reported in that table, and D and trimming were inferred from the DNA itself. The table shows 110,000 or so clones, with roughly 90% occurring only once. The J segment lost 0 bases and the V segment lost 9 bases, leaving 8 bases of the junction unmatched. This CDR3 has 16 residues. Per the germline V gene, CDR1 is MNHNY and CDR2 is SVGAGI (reference sequence).

The sequenced sample was peripheral blood. J is TRBJ2-6 and V is TRBV6-6; 7 bases map to TRBD2. The origin of this receptor is a human donor with acute or convalescent COVID-19. The donor label of this sample is uncertain. The CDR3 here is CASRSGGLSGANVLTF. CDR3 sequence (DNA): TGTGCCAGTCGTTCGGGGGGTCTCTCTGGGGCCAACGTCCTGACTTTC.